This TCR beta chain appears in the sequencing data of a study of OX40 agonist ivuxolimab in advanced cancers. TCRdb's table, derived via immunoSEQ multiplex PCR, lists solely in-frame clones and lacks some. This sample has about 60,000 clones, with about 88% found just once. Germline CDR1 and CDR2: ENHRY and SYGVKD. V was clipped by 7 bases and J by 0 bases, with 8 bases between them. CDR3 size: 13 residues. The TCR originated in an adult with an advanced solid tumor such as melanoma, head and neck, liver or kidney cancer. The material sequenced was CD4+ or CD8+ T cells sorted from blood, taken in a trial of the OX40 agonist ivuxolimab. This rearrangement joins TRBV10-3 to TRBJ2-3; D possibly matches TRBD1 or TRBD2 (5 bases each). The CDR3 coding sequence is TGTGCCATCACCGGGACCAGCACAGATACGCAGTATTTT. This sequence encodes CAITGTSTDTQYF.